The source of this T cell receptor (beta chain) is a study of molecular identifiers for immune sequencing clone quantification. Sorted naive CD8 T cells were those defined as CD8+CD4-CCR7+CD45RA+. This clonotype has at least ten counts. The V end was cut by 0 bases, the J end by 1 base, with 12 bases between. The germline CDR1 and CDR2 sequences are GTSNPN and SVGIG (reference sequence). There are 15 residues in the CDR3. Using its own MiXCR run on the PCR reads, TCRdb lists one record per CDR3 protein. The sample records roughly 320,000 distinct CDR3 sequences, about 22% being singletons. This chain uses TRBV30 with TRBJ1-1; D is perhaps TRBD1 (6 bases). The source material was naive CD8+ T cells from blood, with Jurkat cell RNA spiked in. Subset indicated: FACS-sorted CD8+CD4-CCR7+CD45RA+ naive T cells. This receptor was identified in a human donor in good health. Some libraries in this study had Jurkat cell RNA spiked in. CDR3 amino acids: CAWSVRVQGNTEAFF. The CDR3 DNA reads as TGTGCCTGGAGTGTACGAGTACAGGGGAACACTGAAGCTTTCTTT.